This T cell receptor (beta chain) was found in a study of blood T cells in healthy people across ages. On this clonotype: A much larger clone differs from this one at a single base, so this may be a read error.

A J-beta primer mix and a sample-barcoded 5' primer were used in a second PCR of roughly 6 to 12 cycles. In TCRdb, the 5' RACE reads were re-called with MiXCR into one record per CDR3 protein. The sample holds hundreds of thousands of distinct CDR3 sequences, approximately 30% seen once. The V gene's germline CDR1 is MNHNY and CDR2 SVGAGI (reference sequence). The V segment lost 6 bases and the J segment 6 bases; nucleotides outside the gene matches: 10. The CDR3 extends over 15 amino acids. The sequenced material came from blood. This sequence was found in a woman aged 80 or older in good health. The J gene is TRBJ2-3, the V gene TRBV6-6, with 9 nucleotides matching TRBD2. The CDR3 coding sequence is TGTGCCAGCAGCCACGGACTAGCGATTTGCGATACGCAGTATTTT. It translates to CASSHGLAICDTQYF.